This T cell receptor beta chain was obtained from a study of regulatory dendritic cells for organ transplantation. Germline V gives CDR1 MNHEY, CDR2 SMNVEV (reference sequence). The CDR3 loop spans 15 amino acids. The ends lost 2 bases at V and 4 bases at J; junction bases unmatched: 5. On this clone: As yet, its antigen is unknown.

Overall study results and limits: Naive CD4+ and CD8+ repertoires were highly diverse; memory CD8+ was most oligoclonal.

Allogeneic regulatory or mature dendritic cells were co-cultured for 5 days with CFSE-labeled sorted T cells at 1:10. Naive CD45RA+ and memory CD45RO+ CD4+ or CD8+ T cells were FACS-sorted. Only in-frame clones appear in the TCRdb table, and some are missing; sequencing was by immunoSEQ multiplex PCR. The repertoire holds 10,000 to 11,000 clones, with 80% as singletons. The TCR originated in a human donor in good health. The chain employs TRBV27 and TRBJ2-5; 9 bases fit TRBD2. Sequences were obtained from memory CD4+ T cells from blood cultured with dendritic cells. Subset defined: CD45RO+ memory T cells. The chain's CDR3 is CASSLVVAGVETQYF. In DNA, the CDR3 is TGTGCCAGCAGTTTAGTCGTAGCGGGAGTAGAGACCCAGTACTTC.